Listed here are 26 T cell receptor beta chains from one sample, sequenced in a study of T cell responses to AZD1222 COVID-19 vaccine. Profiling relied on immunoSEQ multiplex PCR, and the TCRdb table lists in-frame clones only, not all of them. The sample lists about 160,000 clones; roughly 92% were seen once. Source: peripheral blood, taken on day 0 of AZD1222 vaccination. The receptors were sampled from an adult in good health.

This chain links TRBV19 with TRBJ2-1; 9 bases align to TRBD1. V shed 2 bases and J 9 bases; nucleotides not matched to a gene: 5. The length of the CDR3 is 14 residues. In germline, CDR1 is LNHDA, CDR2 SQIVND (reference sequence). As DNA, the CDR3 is TGTGCCAGTAGTATATCCGGGACAGGGCCTGAGCAGTTCTTC. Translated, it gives CASSISGTGPEQFF.

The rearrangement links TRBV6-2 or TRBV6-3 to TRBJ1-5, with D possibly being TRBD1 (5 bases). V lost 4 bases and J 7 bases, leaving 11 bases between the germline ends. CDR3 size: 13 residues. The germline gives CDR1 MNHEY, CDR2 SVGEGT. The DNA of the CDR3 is TGTGCCAGCAGTTCCCCGGGGCGACAGCCCCAGCATTTT. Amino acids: CASSSPGRQPQHF.

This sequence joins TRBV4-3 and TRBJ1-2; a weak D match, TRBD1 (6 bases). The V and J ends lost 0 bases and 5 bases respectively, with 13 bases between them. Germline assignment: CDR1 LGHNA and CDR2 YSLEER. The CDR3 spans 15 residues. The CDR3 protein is CASSQEGARGYGYTF. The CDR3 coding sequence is TGCGCCAGCAGCCAAGAAGGCGCGAGGGGGTATGGCTACACCTTC.

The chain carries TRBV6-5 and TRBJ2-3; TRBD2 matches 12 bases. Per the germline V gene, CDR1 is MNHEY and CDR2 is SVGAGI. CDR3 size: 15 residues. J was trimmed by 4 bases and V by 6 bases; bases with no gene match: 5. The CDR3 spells CASSRLAGDSDTQYF. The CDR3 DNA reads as TGTGCCAGCAGCCGACTAGCGGGGGACTCAGATACGCAGTATTTT.

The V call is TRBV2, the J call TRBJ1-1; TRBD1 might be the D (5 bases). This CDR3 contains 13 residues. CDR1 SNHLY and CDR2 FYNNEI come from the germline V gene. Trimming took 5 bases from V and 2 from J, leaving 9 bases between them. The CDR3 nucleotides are TGTGCCAGCAGTTTGCAGGGAAACACTGAAGCTTTCTTT. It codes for CASSLQGNTEAFF.

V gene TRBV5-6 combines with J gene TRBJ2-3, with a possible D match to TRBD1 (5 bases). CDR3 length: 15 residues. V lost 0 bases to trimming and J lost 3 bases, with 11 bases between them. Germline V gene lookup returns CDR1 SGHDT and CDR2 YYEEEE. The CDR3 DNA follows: TGTGCCAGCAGCTTGGTCAGGGATGCGACAGATACGCAGTATTTT. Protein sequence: CASSLVRDATDTQYF. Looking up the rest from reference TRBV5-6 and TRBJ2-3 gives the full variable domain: DAGVTQSPTHLIKTRGQQVTLRCSPKSGHDTVSWYQQALGQGPQFIFQYYEEEERQRGNFPDRFSGHQFPNYSSELNVNALLLGDSALYLCASSLVRDATDTQYFGPGTRLTVL.

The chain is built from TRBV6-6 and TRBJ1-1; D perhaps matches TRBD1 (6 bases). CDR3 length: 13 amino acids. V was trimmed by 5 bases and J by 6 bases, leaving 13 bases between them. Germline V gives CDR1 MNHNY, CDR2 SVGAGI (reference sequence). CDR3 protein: CASSPTGTSEAFF. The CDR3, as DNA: TGTGCCAGCAGTCCCACAGGGACTTCTGAAGCTTTCTTT.

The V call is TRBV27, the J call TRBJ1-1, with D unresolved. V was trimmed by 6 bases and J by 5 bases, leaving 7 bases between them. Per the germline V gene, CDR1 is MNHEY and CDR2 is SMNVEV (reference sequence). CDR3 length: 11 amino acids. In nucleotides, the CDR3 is TGTGCCAGCAGCACGGGGACTGAAGCTTTCTTT. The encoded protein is CASSTGTEAFF.

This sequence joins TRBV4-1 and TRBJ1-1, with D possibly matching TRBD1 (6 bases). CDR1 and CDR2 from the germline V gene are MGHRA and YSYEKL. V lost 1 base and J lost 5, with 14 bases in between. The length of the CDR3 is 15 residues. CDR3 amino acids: CASSQVGAVRTEAFF. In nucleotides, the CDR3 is TGCGCCAGCAGCCAAGTGGGGGCGGTTAGGACTGAAGCTTTCTTT.

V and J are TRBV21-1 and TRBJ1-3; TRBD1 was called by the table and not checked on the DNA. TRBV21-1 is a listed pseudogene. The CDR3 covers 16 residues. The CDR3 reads CASSKIRQVSGNTIYF. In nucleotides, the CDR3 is TGTGCCAGCAGCAAAATAAGACAGGTCTCTGGAAACACCATATATTTT.

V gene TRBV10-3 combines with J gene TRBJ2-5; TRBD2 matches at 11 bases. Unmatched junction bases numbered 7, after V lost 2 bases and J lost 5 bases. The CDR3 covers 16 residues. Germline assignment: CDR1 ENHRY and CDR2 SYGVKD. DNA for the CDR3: TGTGCCATCAGTGAGCCTACTAGCGGGAGTCGGGAGACCCAGTACTTC. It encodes CAISEPTSGSRETQYF.

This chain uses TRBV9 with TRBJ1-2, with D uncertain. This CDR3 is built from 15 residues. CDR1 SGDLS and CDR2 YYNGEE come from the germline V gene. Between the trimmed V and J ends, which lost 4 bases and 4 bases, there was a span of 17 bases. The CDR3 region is CASSPPMARGYGYTF. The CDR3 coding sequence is TGTGCCAGCAGCCCCCCCATGGCCCGGGGCTATGGCTACACCTTC.

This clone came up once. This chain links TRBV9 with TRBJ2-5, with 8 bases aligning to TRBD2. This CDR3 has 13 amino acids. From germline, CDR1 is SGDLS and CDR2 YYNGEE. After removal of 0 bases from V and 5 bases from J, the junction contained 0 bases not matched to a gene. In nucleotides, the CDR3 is TGTGCCAGCAGCGTAGCTAGCGGGGAGACCCAGTACTTC. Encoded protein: CASSVASGETQYF.

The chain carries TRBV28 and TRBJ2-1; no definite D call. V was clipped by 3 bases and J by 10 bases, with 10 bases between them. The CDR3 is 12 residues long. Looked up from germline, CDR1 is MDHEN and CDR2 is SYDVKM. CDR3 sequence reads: CASSLIVEEQFF. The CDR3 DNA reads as TGTGCCAGCAGTTTGATAGTCGAGGAGCAGTTCTTC.

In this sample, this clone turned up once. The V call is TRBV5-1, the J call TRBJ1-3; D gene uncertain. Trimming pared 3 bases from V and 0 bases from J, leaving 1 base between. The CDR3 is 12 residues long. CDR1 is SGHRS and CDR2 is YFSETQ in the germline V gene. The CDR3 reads CASSYSGNTIYF. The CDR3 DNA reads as TGCGCCAGCAGCTACTCTGGAAACACCATATATTTT.

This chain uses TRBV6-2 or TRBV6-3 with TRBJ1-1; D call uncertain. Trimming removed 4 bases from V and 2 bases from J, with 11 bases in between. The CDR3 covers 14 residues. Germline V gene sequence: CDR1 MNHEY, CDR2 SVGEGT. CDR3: CASSSWTGNTEAFF. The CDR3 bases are TGTGCCAGCAGTTCCTGGACCGGTAACACTGAAGCTTTCTTT.

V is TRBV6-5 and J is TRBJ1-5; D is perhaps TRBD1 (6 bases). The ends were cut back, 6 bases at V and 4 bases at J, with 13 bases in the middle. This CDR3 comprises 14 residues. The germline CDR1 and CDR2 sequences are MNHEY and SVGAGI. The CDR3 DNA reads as TGTGCCAGCAGGGGCGGGGGGCGGAATCAGCCCCAGCATTTT. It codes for CASRGGGRNQPQHF.

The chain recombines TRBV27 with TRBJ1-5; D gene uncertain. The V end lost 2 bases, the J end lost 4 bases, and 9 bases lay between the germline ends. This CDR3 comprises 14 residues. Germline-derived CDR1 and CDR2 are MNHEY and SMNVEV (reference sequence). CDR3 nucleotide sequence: TGTGCCAGCAGTTTAAGAAGTTTTAATCAGCCCCAGCATTTT. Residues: CASSLRSFNQPQHF.

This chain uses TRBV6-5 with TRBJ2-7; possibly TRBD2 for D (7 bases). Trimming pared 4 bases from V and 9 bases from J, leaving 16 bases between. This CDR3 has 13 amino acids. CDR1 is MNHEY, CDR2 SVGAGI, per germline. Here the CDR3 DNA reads TGTGCCAGCAGTTTACAACAGGGAGGGGGGCAGTACGTC. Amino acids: CASSLQQGGGQYV.

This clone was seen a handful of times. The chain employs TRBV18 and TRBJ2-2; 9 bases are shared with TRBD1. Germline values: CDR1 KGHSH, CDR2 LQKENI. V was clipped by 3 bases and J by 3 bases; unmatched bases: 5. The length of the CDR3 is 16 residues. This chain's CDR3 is CASSPGTGRDTGELFF. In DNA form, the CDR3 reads TGTGCCAGCTCACCGGGGACAGGGAGAGACACCGGGGAGCTGTTTTTT.

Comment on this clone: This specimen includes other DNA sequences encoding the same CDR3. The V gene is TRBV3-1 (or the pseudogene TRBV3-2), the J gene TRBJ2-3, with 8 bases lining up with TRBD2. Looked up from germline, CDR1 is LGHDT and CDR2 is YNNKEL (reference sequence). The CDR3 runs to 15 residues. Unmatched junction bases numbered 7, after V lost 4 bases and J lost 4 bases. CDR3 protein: CASSPPGLAADTQYF. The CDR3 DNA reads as TGTGCCAGCAGCCCCCCCGGACTAGCAGCAGATACGCAGTATTTT.

Here the CDR3 DNA reads TGTGCCAGCAGCCAAGATCCGGCTAGCGGGAACGATGAGCAGTTCTTC. Residues: CASSQDPASGNDEQFF. This chain uses TRBV4-2 with TRBJ2-1; 9 positions agree with TRBD2. Trimming removed 0 bases from V and 8 bases from J; junction bases left unmatched: 8. The CDR3 runs to 16 residues. Germline V gene data show CDR1 as LGHNA and CDR2 as YNFKEQ.

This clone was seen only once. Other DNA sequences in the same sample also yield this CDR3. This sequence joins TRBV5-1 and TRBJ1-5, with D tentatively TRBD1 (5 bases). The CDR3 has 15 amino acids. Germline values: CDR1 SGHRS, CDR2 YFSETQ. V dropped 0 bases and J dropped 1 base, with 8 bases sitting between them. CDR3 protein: CASSLGDSSNQPQHF. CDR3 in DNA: TGCGCCAGCAGCTTGGGAGACAGCAGCAATCAGCCCCAGCATTTT. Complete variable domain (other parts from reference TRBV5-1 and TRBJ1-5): KAGVTQTPRYLIKTRGQQVTLSCSPISGHRSVSWYQQTPGQGLQFLFEYFSETQRNKGNFPGRFSGRQFSNSRSEMNVSTLELGDSALYLCASSLGDSSNQPQHFGDGTRLSIL.

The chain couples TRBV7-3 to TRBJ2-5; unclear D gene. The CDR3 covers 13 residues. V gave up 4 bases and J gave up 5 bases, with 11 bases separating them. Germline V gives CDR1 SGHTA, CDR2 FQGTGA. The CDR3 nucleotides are TGTGCCAGCAGCTCGGTTATGGACGAGACCCAGTACTTC. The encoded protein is CASSSVMDETQYF.

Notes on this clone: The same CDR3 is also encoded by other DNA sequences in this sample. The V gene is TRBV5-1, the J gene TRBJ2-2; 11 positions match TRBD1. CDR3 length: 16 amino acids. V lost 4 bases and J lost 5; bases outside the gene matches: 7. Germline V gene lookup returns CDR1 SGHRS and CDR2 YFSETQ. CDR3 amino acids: CASSLGQGARTGELFF. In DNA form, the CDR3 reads TGCGCCAGCAGCCTTGGACAGGGGGCGCGTACCGGGGAGCTGTTTTTT.

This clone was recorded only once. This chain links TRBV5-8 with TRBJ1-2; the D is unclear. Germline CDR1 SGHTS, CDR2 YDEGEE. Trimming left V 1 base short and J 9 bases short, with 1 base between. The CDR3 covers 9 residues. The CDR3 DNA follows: TGTGCCAGCAGCTTGAGCTACACCTTC. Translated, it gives CASSLSYTF.